These 16 T cell receptor beta chains were all obtained from the same sample, sequenced in a study of vaccination and CD4 T cells after COVID-19. This sample's treatment: roughly 10-day PBMC culture with coronavirus spike peptide pools or control peptides (ViraFEST assay). Oncomine TCR Beta short-read sequencing was applied to DNA from cultured CD4+ T cells. TCRdb processed the PCR reads anew with MiXCR; each CDR3 protein has one entry. The table shows about 20,000 distinct CDR3 sequences, with roughly 43% occurring only once. These receptors' antigens are unknown. This specimen was CD4+ T cells from blood, cultured in vitro, taken after SARS-CoV-2 vaccination. The receptors shown here come from a human donor who had recovered from COVID-19.

This chain's CDR3 is CASSREFYGYTF. The CDR3 DNA reads TGTGCCAGCAGTCGAGAGTTCTATGGCTACACCTTC. J is TRBJ1-2 and V is TRBV28; D unresolved. CDR3 length equals 12 residues. V lost 5 bases, J lost 4 bases, and 8 bases lay in between. CDR1 and CDR2 (germline): MDHEN, SYDVKM.

J is TRBJ2-7 and V is TRBV12-3 or TRBV12-4; 8 positions match TRBD2. CDR3 length: 17 residues. The J segment lost 7 bases and the V segment lost 0 bases, leaving 14 bases of the junction unmatched. Here the CDR3 DNA reads TGTGCCAGCAGTTTAGCGGCCCCCGGCGGCTCTAGCGGGGAGCAGTACTTC. Encoded protein: CASSLAAPGGSSGEQYF.

The chain carries TRBV5-5 and TRBJ2-5; 10 nucleotides align to TRBD2. This CDR3 has 15 residues. Germline V gene data show CDR1 as SGHKS and CDR2 as YYEKEE (reference sequence). V shed 2 bases, J shed 5 bases, and the junction held 6 bases outside the gene matches. CDR3 protein: CASSFLSGGWETQYF. The CDR3 nucleotides read TGTGCCAGCAGCTTCCTTAGCGGGGGGTGGGAGACCCAGTACTTC. Complete variable domain (other parts from reference TRBV5-5 and TRBJ2-5): DAGVTQSPTHLIKTRGQQVTLRCSPISGHKSVSWYQQVLGQGPQFIFQYYEKEERGRGNFPDRFSARQFPNYSSELNVNALLLGDSALYLCASSFLSGGWETQYFGPGTRLLVL.

The CDR3 region has the DNA TGTGCCAGCAGGCAAGGGTTGAGTCAGCCCCAGCATTTT. Encoded protein: CASRQGLSQPQHF. J is TRBJ1-5 and V is TRBV6-1, with D uncertain. V gave up 6 bases and J gave up 6 bases, with 12 bases separating them. There are 13 residues in the CDR3. The germline CDR1 and CDR2 sequences are MNHNS and SASEGT.

The V call is TRBV5-1, the J call TRBJ2-1; unclear D gene. CDR3 length: 15 residues. The V end was cut by 4 bases, the J end by 5 bases, with 16 bases between. The germline V gene encodes CDR1 SGHRS and CDR2 YFSETQ. This chain's CDR3 is CASSPWSNRDNEQFF. In DNA, the CDR3 is TGCGCCAGCAGCCCGTGGTCCAACCGGGACAATGAGCAGTTCTTC.

This sequence joins TRBV4-2 and TRBJ2-7; TRBD2 matches at 9 bases. The CDR3 is made up of 18 amino acids. CDR1 and CDR2 from the germline V gene are LGHNA and YNFKEQ. V lost 1 base to trimming and J lost 0 bases; unmatched junction nucleotides: 10. CDR3 amino acids: CASSQGRRLADTSYEQYF. The CDR3 DNA sequence: TGTGCCAGCAGCCAAGGGCGCCGACTAGCGGATACCTCCTACGAGCAGTACTTC.

This clonotype was counted only a few times. In DNA, the CDR3 is TGCAGTGCCAAGTCCCTAGCGGAGGGTTGGGCAGATACGCAGTATTTT. Its protein is CSAKSLAEGWADTQYF. The chain couples TRBV20-1 to TRBJ2-3, with 7 bases identical to TRBD2. Trimming removed 6 bases from V and 4 bases from J; junction bases left unmatched: 16. The CDR3 is made up of 16 amino acids. Per the germline V gene, CDR1 is DFQATT and CDR2 is SNEGSKA (reference sequence).

This chain links TRBV20-1 with TRBJ2-5; 9 bases are a match to TRBD2. Looked up from germline, CDR1 is DFQATT and CDR2 is SNEGSKA (reference sequence). The CDR3 totals 14 residues. Unmatched junction bases numbered 5, after V lost 3 bases and J lost 3 bases. The CDR3 DNA reads as TGCAGTGCTAGTCCTAGCGGGGATGAAGAGACCCAGTACTTC. Its translation is CSASPSGDEETQYF.

The chain has TRBV6-5 and TRBJ2-7, with D perhaps matching TRBD1 or TRBD2 (6 bases each). CDR1 and CDR2 from the germline V gene are MNHEY and SVGAGI. V lost 2 bases, J lost 7 bases, and 9 bases lay in between. The CDR3 totals 12 residues. The CDR3 DNA is TGTGCCAGCAGTTACGGAGGGGGGGAGCAGTACTTC. Its translation is CASSYGGGEQYF.

The chain links TRBV9 to TRBJ2-5; 7 bases line up with TRBD2. V lost 4 bases, J lost 10 bases, and 10 bases stayed unmatched. CDR3 length: 13 residues. Germline V lookup: CDR1 SGDLS, CDR2 YYNGEE. The CDR3 reads CASSSSSGRGQYF. The CDR3 coding sequence is TGTGCCAGCAGCTCGTCCTCGGGGAGGGGCCAGTACTTC. The full variable domain, rest sourced from reference TRBV9 and TRBJ2-5, is DSGVTQTPKHLITATGQRVTLRCSPRSGDLSVYWYQQSLDQGLQFLIQYYNGEERAKGNILERFSAQQFPDLHSELNLSSLELGDSALYFCASSSSSGRGQYFGPGTRLLVL.

The chain has TRBV15 and TRBJ2-5; tentative D call: TRBD1 (7 bases). Germline CDR1 and CDR2: LNHNV and YYDKDF (reference sequence). This CDR3 has 15 residues. Trimming left V 0 bases short and J 5 bases short, with 13 bases between. Here the CDR3 reads CATSRDPQGGETQYF. In DNA, the CDR3 is TGTGCCACCAGCAGAGACCCTCAGGGGGGCGAGACCCAGTACTTC.

V is TRBV29-1 and J is TRBJ2-7; D may be TRBD1 or TRBD2 (5 bases each). The CDR3 has 13 residues. Looked up from germline, CDR1 is SQVTM and CDR2 is ANQGSEA. V was trimmed by 5 bases and J by 2 bases, leaving 13 bases between them. For the CDR3, the DNA is TGCAGCGTTACCGGGACGGCTACCTACGAGCAGTACTTC. Translating gives CSVTGTATYEQYF.

The chain joins TRBV19 to TRBJ2-7, with 7 bases that match TRBD1. Germline V gene lookup returns CDR1 LNHDA and CDR2 SQIVND (reference sequence). The length of the CDR3 is 14 residues. V was pared by 3 bases and J by 2 bases, with 4 bases of the junction left unmatched. In DNA, the CDR3 is TGTGCCAGTAGTATTAGGGACAGAACCTACGAGCAGTACTTC. This sequence encodes CASSIRDRTYEQYF.

This clonotype was counted a few times. The V call is TRBV6-2 or TRBV6-3, the J call TRBJ1-1; possibly TRBD1 for D (5 bases). The CDR3 consists of 14 residues. Germline V lookup: CDR1 MNHEY, CDR2 SVGEGT. V was trimmed by 5 bases and J by 1 base, leaving 11 bases between them. The CDR3 DNA sequence: TGTGCCAGCAGTAATGGCGGGGGGAACACTGAAGCTTTCTTT. It translates to CASSNGGGNTEAFF.

This clonotype has only one observation. The V gene is TRBV18, the J gene TRBJ2-7, with D possibly TRBD1 on 5 matching bases. Germline lookup yields CDR1 KGHSH and CDR2 LQKENI. This CDR3 is 11 amino acids long. V dropped 4 bases and J dropped 5 bases, with 6 bases sitting between them. CDR3 DNA sequence: TGTGCCAGCTCACAGGGGAACGAGCAGTACTTC. This gives the protein CASSQGNEQYF.

The CDR3 protein is CASSLGAQGEQFF. CDR3 sequence (DNA): TGTGCCAGCAGCTTAGGGGCCCAGGGTGAGCAGTTCTTC. This chain connects TRBV7-7 to TRBJ2-1; perhaps TRBD1 as D (5 bases). This CDR3 spans 13 amino acids. V was clipped by 1 base and J by 9 bases, with 10 bases between them. Germline CDR1 SSHAT, CDR2 FNYEAQ (reference sequence).